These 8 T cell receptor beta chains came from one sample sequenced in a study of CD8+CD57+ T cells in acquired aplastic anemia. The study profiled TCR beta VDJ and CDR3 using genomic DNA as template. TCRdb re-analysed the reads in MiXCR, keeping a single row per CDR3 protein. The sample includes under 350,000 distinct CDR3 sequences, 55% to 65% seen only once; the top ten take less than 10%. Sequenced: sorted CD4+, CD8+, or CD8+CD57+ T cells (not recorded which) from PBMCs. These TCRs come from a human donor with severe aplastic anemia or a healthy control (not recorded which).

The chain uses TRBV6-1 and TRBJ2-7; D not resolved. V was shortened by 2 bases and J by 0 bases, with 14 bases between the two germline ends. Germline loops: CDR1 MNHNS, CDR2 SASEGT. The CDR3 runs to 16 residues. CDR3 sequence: CASSELRPTSSYEQYF. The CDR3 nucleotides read TGTGCCAGCAGTGAATTAAGGCCGACGAGCTCCTACGAGCAGTACTTC.

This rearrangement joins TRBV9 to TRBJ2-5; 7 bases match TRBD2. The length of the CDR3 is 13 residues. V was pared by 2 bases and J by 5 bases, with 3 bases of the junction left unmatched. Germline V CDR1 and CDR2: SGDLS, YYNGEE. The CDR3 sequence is CASSVGGLETQYF. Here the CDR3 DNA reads TGTGCCAGCAGCGTGGGGGGGTTGGAGACCCAGTACTTC.

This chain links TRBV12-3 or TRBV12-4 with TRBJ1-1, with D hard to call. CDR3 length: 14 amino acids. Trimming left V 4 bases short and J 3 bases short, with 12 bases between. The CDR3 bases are TGTGCCAGCAGTTACTATTCTAGGGACACTGAAGCTTTCTTT. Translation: CASSYYSRDTEAFF.

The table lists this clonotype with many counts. This chain's CDR3 is CSVIDGYTF. The CDR3 nucleotides are TGCAGCGTCATCGATGGCTACACCTTC. The rearrangement uses TRBV29-1 and TRBJ1-2; D is unresolved. Germline V gene sequence: CDR1 SQVTM, CDR2 ANQGSEA. The CDR3 has 9 residues. Trimming removed 6 bases at V and 6 bases at J, with 5 bases between.

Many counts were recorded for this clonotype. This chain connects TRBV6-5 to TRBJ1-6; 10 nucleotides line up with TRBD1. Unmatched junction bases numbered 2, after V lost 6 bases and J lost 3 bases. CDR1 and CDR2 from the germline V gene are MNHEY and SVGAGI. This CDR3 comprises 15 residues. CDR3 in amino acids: CASSRDRGYNSPLHF. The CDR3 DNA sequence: TGTGCCAGCAGCCGGGACAGGGGCTATAATTCACCCCTCCACTTT.

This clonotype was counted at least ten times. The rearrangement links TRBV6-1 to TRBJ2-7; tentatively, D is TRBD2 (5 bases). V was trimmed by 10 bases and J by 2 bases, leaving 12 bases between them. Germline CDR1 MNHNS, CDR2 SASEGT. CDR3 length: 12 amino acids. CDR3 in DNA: TGTGCCATGACTTCCGGGGCCTACGAGCAGTACTTC. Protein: CAMTSGAYEQYF.

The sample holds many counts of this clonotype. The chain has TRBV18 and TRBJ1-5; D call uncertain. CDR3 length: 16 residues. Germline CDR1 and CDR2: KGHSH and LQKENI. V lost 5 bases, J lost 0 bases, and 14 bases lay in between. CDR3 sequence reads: CASSVAGSVSNQPQHF. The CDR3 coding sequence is TGTGCCAGCTCAGTTGCGGGCAGCGTTAGCAATCAGCCCCAGCATTTT.

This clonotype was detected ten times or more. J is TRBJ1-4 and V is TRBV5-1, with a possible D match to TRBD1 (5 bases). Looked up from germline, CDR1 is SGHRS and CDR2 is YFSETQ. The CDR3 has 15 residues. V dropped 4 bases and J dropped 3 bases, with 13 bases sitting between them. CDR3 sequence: CASSPLWGANEKLFF. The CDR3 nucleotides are TGCGCCAGCAGCCCACTCTGGGGGGCTAATGAAAAACTGTTTTTT.